This entry features one T cell receptor beta chain sequence. Its antigen remains unknown. A much larger clonotype is one base distant, so this may be a read error. The data belong to a study of regulatory T cells in long-lasting Graves disease. This CDR3 region has 15 residues. Germline assignment: CDR1 SGHDN and CDR2 FVKESK. Findings and caveats of the study: Newly diagnosed Graves' patients exceeded persistent ones in TCR diversity. Persistent patients shared under 3,000 public clonotypes among themselves. Newly diagnosed patients shared fewer, at under 1,000.

Regarding time point: newly diagnosed GD, antithyroid drugs for less than 3 months. The TCR library was made from RNA extracted from PBMCs. According to the study, TCR beta libraries were built with iRepertoire HTBI primers and CDR3-region Arm-PCR. TCRdb re-analysed the multiplex PCR reads in MiXCR, keeping a single row per CDR3 protein. The table has around 320,000 distinct CDR3 sequences, around 15% seen once. The same data also contributed to another study, on T cells in Graves' hyperthyroidism and ophthalmopathy. That publication notes: Not enrolled were patients with uncontrolled infection, other autoimmune disease, pregnancy or lactation. Blood also contained most expanded thyroid clonotypes above 0.001.

This chain joins TRBV14 and TRBJ2-1; TRBD1 matches at 11 bases. The source was peripheral blood mononuclear cells (PBMCs), collected at new diagnosis, from a patient treated with antithyroid drugs. This TCR was recovered from a middle-aged man with Graves disease. In DNA form, the CDR3 reads TGTGCCAGCAGCAGAGGACAGGGGGCGCTTAGAGAGCAGTCCTTC. It is translated as CASSRGQGALREQSF.